These 20 T cell receptor beta chains were sequenced from one sample in a study of CD8+CD57+ T cells in acquired aplastic anemia (dated by TCRdb to the late 2010s). TCRdb records Illumina HiSeq 2000 as the sequencer. Profiling of TCR beta VDJ combinations and CDR3 sequences used genomic DNA as the template. TCRdb reworked the public reads: Q25 trimming with fastp, MiXCR clone assembly, productive beta chains retained. Entries that share a CDR3 protein sequence are merged under the most common genes and DNA. For this sample there are some 42,000 distinct CDR3 sequences; approximately 67% appear just once. About a quarter of the sample is held by the ten biggest clonotypes. Sequenced material: sorted CD4+, CD8+, or CD8+CD57+ T cells (not recorded which) from PBMCs. These receptors all stem from a human donor in good health, serving as a control.

The V gene is TRBV9, the J gene TRBJ2-1; the match to TRBD2 covers 12 bases. Germline CDR1 reads SGDLS; CDR2 reads YYNGEE. After removal of 3 bases from V and 6 bases from J, the junction contained 1 base not matched to a gene. The CDR3 covers 14 residues. In nucleotides, the CDR3 is TGTGCCAGCAGCGGGACTAGCGGGACCAATGAGCAGTTCTTC. Protein sequence: CASSGTSGTNEQFF.

The chain is built from TRBV7-8 and TRBJ1-1, with D tentatively TRBD1 (6 bases). Trimming stripped 6 bases from V and 3 bases from J, with 11 bases between. Germline CDR1 reads SGHVS; CDR2 reads FQNEAQ. There are 13 residues in the CDR3. CDR3 sequence: CASSLGTYTEAFF. CDR3 sequence (DNA): TGTGCCAGCAGTCTCGGGACATACACTGAAGCTTTCTTT.

The J gene is TRBJ1-1, the V gene TRBV24-1; D unresolved. The CDR3 consists of 13 residues. Deletions cut 6 bases from V and 6 bases from J, with 13 bases between. Germline V gene lookup returns CDR1 KGHDR and CDR2 SFDVKD. CDR3 residues: CATSSPSQAEAFF. The CDR3 coding sequence is TGTGCCACCAGTTCCCCCTCCCAGGCTGAAGCTTTCTTT.

This clonotype occurred once. This sequence joins TRBV10-3 and TRBJ2-5; weak D call: TRBD1 (5 bases). V was shortened by 4 bases and J by 3 bases, with 9 bases between the two germline ends. The CDR3 totals 13 residues. CDR1 and CDR2 (germline): ENHRY, SYGVKD. For the CDR3, the DNA is TGTGCCATCAGTGGGTACAGGAAAGAGACCCAGTACTTC. Translating gives CAISGYRKETQYF.

Notes on this clonotype: An end of the junction does not agree with germline; a read error may underlie this. This chain links TRBV15 with TRBJ2-7; TRBD2 agrees at 8 bases. The length of the CDR3 is 13 residues. Germline CDR1 reads LNHNV; CDR2 reads YYDKDF (reference sequence). The CDR3 is CATSRGGSGVPDF. In DNA form, the CDR3 reads TGTGCCACCAGCAGAGGAGGTAGCGGGGTGCCGGACTTC. The whole variable domain, remainder taken from reference TRBV15 and TRBJ2-7, is DAMVIQNPRYQVTQFGKPVTLSCSQTLNHNVMYWYQQKSSQAPKLLFHYYDKDFNNEADTPDNFQSRRPNTSFCFLDIRSPGLGDTAMYLCATSRGGSGVPDFGPGTRLTVT.

The chain links TRBV19 to TRBJ1-1, with no clear D. V was clipped by 4 bases and J by 0 bases, with 6 bases between them. The CDR3 runs 13 residues. Germline V gene data show CDR1 as LNHDA and CDR2 as SQIVND (reference sequence). CDR3 DNA: TGTGCCAGTAGTACACAGATGAACACTGAAGCTTTCTTT. Amino acids: CASSTQMNTEAFF.

This clonotype was seen just once. The rearrangement joins TRBV16 to TRBJ1-4; D ambiguous. This CDR3 has 14 residues. V lost 5 bases and J lost 4, with 11 bases in between. The germline gives CDR1 KGHSY, CDR2 FQNENV. The CDR3 region has the DNA TGTGCCAGCAGCGACCGCGGGCTTAATGAAAAACTGTTTTTT. Amino acids: CASSDRGLNEKLFF.

This clonotype was seen a handful of times. V and J are TRBV7-9 and TRBJ1-6; D call uncertain. Trimming left V 6 bases short and J 8 bases short, with 5 bases between. The germline CDR1 and CDR2 sequences are SEHNR and FQNEAQ (reference sequence). The CDR3 runs to 11 residues. The DNA for the CDR3 is TGTGCCAGCAGTGTGGATTCACCCCTCCACTTT. Its translation: CASSVDSPLHF.

The V gene is TRBV4-2, the J gene TRBJ2-1, with TRBD2 matching over 12 bases. The V segment lost 2 bases and the J segment 5 bases; nucleotides outside the gene matches: 7. The CDR3 runs to 17 residues. Germline CDR1 and CDR2: LGHNA and YNFKEQ. CDR3 residues: CASSQLAGGLSDNEQFF. CDR3 coding DNA: TGTGCCAGCAGCCAACTAGCGGGGGGGCTAAGTGACAATGAGCAGTTCTTC.

This clonotype was seen once. This chain links TRBV7-6 with TRBJ2-7, with D unclear. Per the germline V gene, CDR1 is SGHVS and CDR2 is FNYEAQ. This CDR3 has 13 amino acids. V lost 1 base to trimming and J lost 6 bases, with 10 bases between them. Here the CDR3 reads CASSLDLESEQYF. The CDR3 DNA sequence: TGTGCCAGCAGCTTAGACCTAGAATCCGAGCAGTACTTC.

The gene calls are TRBV29-1 and TRBJ1-5, with D possibly TRBD1 on 6 matching bases. Trimming removed 2 bases at V and 7 bases at J, with 12 bases between. CDR1 SQVTM and CDR2 ANQGSEA come from the germline V gene. This CDR3 is 13 amino acids long. The CDR3 DNA is TGCAGCGTTGAAATACAGGGAGAACAGCCCCAGCATTTT. It codes for CSVEIQGEQPQHF.

The DNA of the CDR3 is TGTGCCAGCAGCACCAGGACGGAGTATGGCTACACCTTC. It translates to CASSTRTEYGYTF. The gene calls are TRBV7-2 and TRBJ1-2; D remains unclear. Trimming took 5 bases from V and 5 from J, leaving 12 bases between them. Germline V gives CDR1 SGHTA, CDR2 FQGNSA. The length of the CDR3 is 13 residues.

Remarks on this clonotype: An end of the junction differs from the germline gene, which may be a read error. The chain uses TRBV25-1 and TRBJ2-7, with TRBD1 matching over 8 bases. The CDR3 sequence is 14 residues long. CDR1 is MGHDK and CDR2 is SYGVNS in the germline V gene. In nucleotides, the CDR3 is TGTGCCGGCAGTGGGGACAGGAGCGGCTACGAGCAGTACTTC. Translation: CAGSGDRSGYEQYF.

The rearrangement links TRBV7-9 to TRBJ2-7; 7 bases match TRBD1. The V gene end was trimmed by 5 bases and the J gene end by 1 base; junction bases not matched to a gene: 5. The CDR3 runs 14 residues. Germline V lookup: CDR1 SEHNR, CDR2 FQNEAQ (reference sequence). The CDR3 DNA sequence: TGTGCCAGCAGCCTTGAGGGACAGTCCTACGAGCAGTACTTC. It translates to CASSLEGQSYEQYF.

As to this clonotype: With a much larger clone just one base away, this may be a read error. The gene calls are TRBV10-3 and TRBJ1-1; the D is unclear. Germline CDR1 is ENHRY and CDR2 is SYGVKD. The CDR3 length is 14 residues. CDR3 bases: TGTGCCGTCAGTCCTGACGGGTTGAACACTGAAGCTTTCTTT. It is translated as CAVSPDGLNTEAFF.

The chain combines TRBV19 with TRBJ2-5; D is perhaps TRBD1 or TRBD2 (6 bases each). The CDR3 is made up of 14 amino acids. Germline CDR1 is LNHDA and CDR2 is SQIVND (reference sequence). V was clipped by 8 bases and J by 2 bases, with 15 bases between them. The CDR3 DNA follows: TGTGCCAGTGCGACCGGGGGCACACAAGAGACCCAGTACTTC. Protein sequence: CASATGGTQETQYF.

The chain recombines TRBV29-1 with TRBJ2-7; possibly TRBD2 for D (6 bases). The germline CDR1 and CDR2 sequences are SQVTM and ANQGSEA. The CDR3 totals 13 residues. V lost 4 bases, J lost 5 bases, and 15 bases lay in between. CDR3 bases: TGCAGCGTTGTGGAGGGAGAACGGAACGAGCAGTACTTC. This sequence encodes CSVVEGERNEQYF.

This clonotype has ten or more counts. The gene calls are TRBV4-1 and TRBJ2-7; TRBD1 aligns across 8 bases. Per germline, CDR1 MGHRA and CDR2 YSYEKL. V lost 5 bases and J lost 7; bases outside the gene matches: 4. The CDR3 loop spans 12 amino acids. This CDR3 reads CASSNTGGEQYF. The DNA of the CDR3 is TGCGCCAGCAGCAATACAGGGGGGGAGCAGTACTTC.

This clonotype is termed medium-sized. The chain has TRBV5-1 and TRBJ2-5; D gene uncertain. There are 16 residues in the CDR3. Trimming stripped 0 bases from V and 5 bases from J, with 17 bases between. CDR1 is SGHRS and CDR2 is YFSETQ in the germline V gene. The CDR3 loop reads CASSLGVAGITETQYF. The CDR3 bases are TGCGCCAGCAGCTTGGGTGTGGCCGGCATTACGGAGACCCAGTACTTC.

In this sample, this clonotype is medium-sized. V is TRBV7-2 and J is TRBJ2-7, with 10 bases fitting TRBD1. The V gene end was trimmed by 0 bases and the J gene end by 4 bases; junction bases not matched to a gene: 0. CDR1 is SGHTA, CDR2 FQGNSA, per germline. This CDR3 has 14 residues. The CDR3, as DNA: TGTGCCAGCAGCTTAGCGGGACAGGGGTACGAGCAGTACTTC. Protein sequence: CASSLAGQGYEQYF.